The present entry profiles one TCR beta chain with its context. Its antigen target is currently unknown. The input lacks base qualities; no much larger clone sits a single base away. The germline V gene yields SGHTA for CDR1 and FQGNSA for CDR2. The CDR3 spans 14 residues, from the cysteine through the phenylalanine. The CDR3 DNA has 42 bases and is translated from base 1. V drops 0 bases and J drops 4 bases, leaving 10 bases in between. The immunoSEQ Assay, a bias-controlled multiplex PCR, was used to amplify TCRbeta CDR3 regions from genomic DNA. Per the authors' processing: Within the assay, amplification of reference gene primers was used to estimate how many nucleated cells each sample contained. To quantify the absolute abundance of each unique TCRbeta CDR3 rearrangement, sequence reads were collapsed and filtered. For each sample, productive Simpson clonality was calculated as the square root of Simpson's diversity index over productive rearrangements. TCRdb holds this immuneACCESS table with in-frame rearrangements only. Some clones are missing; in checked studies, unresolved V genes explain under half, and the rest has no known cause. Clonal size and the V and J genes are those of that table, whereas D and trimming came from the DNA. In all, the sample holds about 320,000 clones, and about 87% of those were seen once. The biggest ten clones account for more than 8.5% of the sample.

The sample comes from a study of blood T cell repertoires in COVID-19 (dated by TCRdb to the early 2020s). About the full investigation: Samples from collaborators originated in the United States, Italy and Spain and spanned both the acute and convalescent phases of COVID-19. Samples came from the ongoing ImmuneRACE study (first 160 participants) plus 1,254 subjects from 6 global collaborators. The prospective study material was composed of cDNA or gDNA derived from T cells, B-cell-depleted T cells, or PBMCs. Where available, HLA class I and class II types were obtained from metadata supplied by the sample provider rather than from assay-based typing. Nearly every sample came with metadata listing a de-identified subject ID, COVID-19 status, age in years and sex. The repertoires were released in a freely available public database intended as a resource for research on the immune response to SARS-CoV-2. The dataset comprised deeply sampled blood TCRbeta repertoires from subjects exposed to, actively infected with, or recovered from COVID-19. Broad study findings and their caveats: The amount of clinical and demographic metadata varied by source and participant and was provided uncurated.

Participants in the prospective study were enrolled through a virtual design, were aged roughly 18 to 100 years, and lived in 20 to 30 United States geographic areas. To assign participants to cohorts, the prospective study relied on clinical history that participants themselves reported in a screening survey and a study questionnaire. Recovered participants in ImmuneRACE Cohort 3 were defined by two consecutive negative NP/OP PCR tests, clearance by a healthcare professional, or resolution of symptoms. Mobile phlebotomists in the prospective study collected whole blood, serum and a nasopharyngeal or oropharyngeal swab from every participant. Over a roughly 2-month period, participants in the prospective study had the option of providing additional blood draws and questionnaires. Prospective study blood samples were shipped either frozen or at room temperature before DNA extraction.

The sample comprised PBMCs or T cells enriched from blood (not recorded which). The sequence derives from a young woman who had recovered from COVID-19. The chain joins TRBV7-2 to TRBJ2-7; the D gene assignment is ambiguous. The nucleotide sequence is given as TGTGCCAGCAGCTTAGCTAGCCACGCGTACGAGCAGTACTTC. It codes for CASSLASHAYEQYF.